The next 14 T cell receptor beta chains were all read from a single sample in a study of CD8 T cells in Susac syndrome. Roughly 0.45 to 1 ug RNA was reverse transcribed with random hexamers. TCRdb re-called the immunoSEQ multiplex PCR reads through MiXCR, storing one row per CDR3 protein. The data hold about 76,000 distinct CDR3 sequences, with under 95% observed a single time. The sample was CD8+ T cells from PBMCs. These receptors were collected from a human donor with Susac syndrome.

This clonotype was detected once. The chain recombines TRBV6-1 with TRBJ2-1; TRBD2 might be the D (6 bases). Germline V gene sequence: CDR1 MNHNS, CDR2 SASEGT. V was clipped by 8 bases and J by 4 bases, with 12 bases between them. CDR3 length: 13 residues. CDR3 nucleotides: TGTGCCAGCGGACGACTAGGGTACAATGAGCAGTTCTTC. Encoded protein: CASGRLGYNEQFF.

The CDR3 region has the DNA TGCAGTGCGAAAGCTAGCGGGGCGGGCACAGATACGCAGTATTTT. Protein: CSAKASGAGTDTQYF. The J gene is TRBJ2-3, the V gene TRBV20-1; 9 bases line up with TRBD2. CDR1 is DFQATT, CDR2 SNEGSKA, per germline (reference sequence). The V segment lost 6 bases and the J segment 1 base; nucleotides outside the gene matches: 8. The CDR3 contains 15 residues.

The chain joins TRBV28 to TRBJ2-7; TRBD1 might be the D (6 bases). The CDR3 sequence is 12 residues long. The V end lost 3 bases, the J end lost 6 bases, and 9 bases lay between the germline ends. Germline V gives CDR1 MDHEN, CDR2 SYDVKM. The CDR3 reads CASSLDRGEQYF. The CDR3 DNA is TGTGCCAGCAGTTTGGACAGAGGCGAGCAGTACTTC.

The chain combines TRBV5-1 with TRBJ2-1, with 13 bases matching TRBD2. The CDR3 is 16 residues long. Germline values: CDR1 SGHRS, CDR2 YFSETQ. V lost 5 bases and J lost 6; bases outside the gene matches: 8. DNA for the CDR3: TGCGCCAGCAGATCAGGACTAGCGGGGGAAATCAATGAGCAGTTCTTC. It translates to CASRSGLAGEINEQFF. Using reference TRBV5-1 and TRBJ2-1 for the parts outside the CDR3, the full variable domain is KAGVTQTPRYLIKTRGQQVTLSCSPISGHRSVSWYQQTPGQGLQFLFEYFSETQRNKGNFPGRFSGRQFSNSRSEMNVSTLELGDSALYLCASRSGLAGEINEQFFGPGTRLTVL.

The chain is built from TRBV20-1 and TRBJ2-1; TRBD1 matches 7 bases. Germline V gives CDR1 DFQATT, CDR2 SNEGSKA (reference sequence). The J segment lost 4 bases and the V segment lost 1 base, leaving 7 bases of the junction unmatched. The CDR3 is 15 amino acids. This chain's CDR3 is CSARARQGWYNEQFF. CDR3 DNA: TGCAGTGCTAGAGCGAGACAGGGTTGGTACAATGAGCAGTTCTTC.

J is TRBJ2-7 and V is TRBV28; 10 positions match TRBD2. The V and J ends lost 3 bases and 4 bases, in that order; junction bases with no gene match: 15. This CDR3 is built from 18 residues. In germline, CDR1 is MDHEN, CDR2 SYDVKM. CDR3 in amino acids: CASSLGGIAGGLPYEQYF. DNA of the CDR3: TGTGCCAGCAGTTTGGGAGGAATAGCGGGAGGACTTCCTTACGAGCAGTACTTC.

V is TRBV12-3 or TRBV12-4 and J is TRBJ1-3; D ambiguous. CDR3 size: 15 residues. Trimming stripped 5 bases from V and 0 bases from J, with 11 bases between. CDR3 in DNA: TGTGCCAGCAGTGTACACCCGAGCTCTGGAAACACCATATATTTT. Its protein is CASSVHPSSGNTIYF.

This chain connects TRBV12-3 or TRBV12-4 to TRBJ2-5, with 8 bases fitting TRBD1. The V and J ends lost 7 bases and 5 bases, in that order; junction bases with no gene match: 9. This CDR3 is built from 14 residues. CDR3 region: CASKEAGGRETQYF. As DNA, the CDR3 is TGTGCCAGCAAAGAGGCAGGGGGCAGGGAGACCCAGTACTTC.

The J gene is TRBJ2-5, the V gene TRBV20-1; D is unresolved. Germline V gene data show CDR1 as DFQATT and CDR2 as SNEGSKA (reference sequence). V shed 1 base and J shed 1 base, with 10 bases lying between them. The length of the CDR3 is 14 residues. The CDR3 coding sequence is TGCAGTGCTAGAGGTTTTGGCGGCCAAGAGACCCAGTACTTC. Its translation: CSARGFGGQETQYF.

V is TRBV7-8 and J is TRBJ1-1, with a tentative D call TRBD1 (5 bases). CDR1 and CDR2 (germline): SGHVS, FQNEAQ. V shed 5 bases and J shed 7 bases, with 17 bases lying between them. The CDR3 is 14 amino acids. The CDR3 sequence: CASSRRRGEVEAFF. The CDR3, as DNA: TGTGCCAGCAGCCGGCGGAGGGGTGAAGTTGAAGCTTTCTTT.

The CDR3, as DNA: TGCAGTGCTAGCGCGACAGGGATCACTGAAGCTTTCTTT. It translates to CSASATGITEAFF. The V call is TRBV20-1, the J call TRBJ1-1, with 7 bases identical to TRBD1. V shed 3 bases, J shed 4 bases, and the junction held 5 bases outside the gene matches. Germline values: CDR1 DFQATT, CDR2 SNEGSKA (reference sequence). The CDR3 sequence is 13 residues long.

The rearrangement uses TRBV20-1 and TRBJ1-1; 10 nucleotides match TRBD1. Looked up from germline, CDR1 is DFQATT and CDR2 is SNEGSKA (reference sequence). The CDR3 covers 10 residues. V lost 6 bases to trimming and J lost 10 bases; unmatched junction nucleotides: 2. The CDR3 coding sequence is TGCAGTGCACGGACAGGGGGAGCTTTCTTT. This sequence encodes CSARTGGAFF.

The V call is TRBV27, the J call TRBJ2-1, with 8 bases lining up with TRBD1. This CDR3 contains 14 residues. Trimming removed 6 bases from V and 3 bases from J; junction bases left unmatched: 4. Germline V gene lookup returns CDR1 MNHEY and CDR2 SMNVEV (reference sequence). The CDR3 DNA reads as TGTGCCAGCAGGAGACAGGGGCGCTACAATGAGCAGTTCTTC. Its translation is CASRRQGRYNEQFF.

The V call is TRBV6-6, the J call TRBJ1-2, with D perhaps matching TRBD1 (6 bases). Trimming removed 7 bases at V and 0 bases at J, with 9 bases between. In germline, CDR1 is MNHNY, CDR2 SVGAGI (reference sequence). The CDR3 is 13 amino acids. CDR3 amino acids: CASTDRSNYGYTF. The CDR3 coding sequence is TGTGCCAGCACGGACAGATCTAACTATGGCTACACCTTC.